This TCR beta chain was captured in a study of technical replicates of blood from several donors (dated by TCRdb to the late 2010s). The library was obtained by the immunoSEQ multiplex PCR assay. Not all clones reach the TCRdb copy of this immuneACCESS table, which keeps in-frame sequences only. Checked studies attribute under half of the gap to unresolved V genes and leave the rest unexplained. The sample records some 13,000 clones, 84% of which are singletons. The biggest ten clones account for 9.5% to 13% of the sample. This clone is a singleton in its sample. Its recognized antigen is unknown. No qualities accompany the bases; no much larger clone lies one base away. V ends up 5 bases short and J 3 bases short, with an unmatched junction base count of 16. CDR1 and CDR2, looked up from the germline V gene, are SQVTM and ANQGSEA. The CDR3 contains 18 residues, cysteine and phenylalanine counted. Solely the CDR3 DNA is kept, with 54 bases framed from the first base.

The sequenced sample was PBMCs. This clonotype was obtained from a human donor in good health. The chain joins TRBV29-1 to TRBJ1-4; TRBD1 lines up with 9 middle nucleotides. The sequenced DNA is TGCAGCGTTAAACCGGGACAGGGCTATAGCGGATCTAATGAAAAACTGTTTTTT. Its translation is CSVKPGQGYSGSNEKLFF.